This T cell receptor beta chain was sequenced in a study of CD8 T cells in ankylosing spondylitis. CDR3 length equals 13 residues. TCRdb re-derived calls from the 5' RACE reads in MiXCR, one entry per CDR3 protein. This repertoire shows around 33,000 distinct CDR3 sequences, about 7.8% found once; its top ten account for about 10%. This sequence was found in a male donor with ankylosing spondylitis or in good health (not recorded which). Sequenced material: blood, either unsorted or a sorted T cell fraction (not recorded which). J is TRBJ2-4 and V is TRBV21-1; the D call TRBD2 from the table was never checked on the DNA. TRBV21-1 is marked as a pseudogene. In nucleotides, the CDR3 is TGTGCCAGCAGCAAAGCAACTAGCGGGAATCAGTACTTC. Amino acid sequence: CASSKATSGNQYF.